This T cell receptor (beta chain) was captured by sequencing in a study of memory CD4+ T cells and cytomegalovirus serostatus. V was trimmed by 7 bases and J by 1 base, leaving 7 bases between them. Germline CDR1 and CDR2: DFQATT and SNEGSKA (reference sequence). The CDR3 is 11 residues long. The authors' processing: Out-of-frame sequences were removed, leaving roughly 2,200,000 distinct TCRbeta sequences. Libraries were prepared by immunoSEQ multiplex PCR; TCRdb keeps only in-frame clonotypes and omits some of them. The DNA gave D and trimming, while V, J and clone size come from that table. The data show tens of thousands of clones, about 74% seen once. Broader study findings: Median bootstrapped AUC for CMV status was just over 0.94 originally, 0.85 to 0.92 US-trained. Each of 65 to 70 CMV-associated TCRbeta sequences occurred in one to five individuals.

The sort gate was single viable CD3+CD4+CD8-CD45RO+ cells for memory CD4+ T cells. CMV serostatus came from serum IgG against pp150, pp28, p38, p52. Remarks on this clone: Antigen: not known.

J is TRBJ1-1 and V is TRBV20-1; the D gene is possibly TRBD1 (5 bases). This receptor was obtained from an adult in good health and CMV-seronegative. Sequencing input: memory CD4+ T cells from blood. CDR3 DNA sequence: TGCAGTGGGGGCACGAACACTGAAGCTTTCTTT. Protein sequence: CSGGTNTEAFF.